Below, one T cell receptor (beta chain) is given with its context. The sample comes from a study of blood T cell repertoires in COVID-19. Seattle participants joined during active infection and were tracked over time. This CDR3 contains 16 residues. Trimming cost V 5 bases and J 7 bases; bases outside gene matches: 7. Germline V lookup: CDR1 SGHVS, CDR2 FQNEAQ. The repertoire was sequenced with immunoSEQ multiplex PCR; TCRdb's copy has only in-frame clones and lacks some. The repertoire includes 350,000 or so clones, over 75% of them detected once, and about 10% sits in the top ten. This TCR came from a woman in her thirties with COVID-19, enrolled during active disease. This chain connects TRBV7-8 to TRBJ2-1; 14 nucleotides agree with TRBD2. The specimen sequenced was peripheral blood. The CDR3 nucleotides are TGTGCCAGCAGCACCGGACTAGCGGGAGGTGGTAATGAGCAGTTCTTC. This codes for CASSTGLAGGGNEQFF.